This T cell receptor (beta chain) was found in a study of shared clonotypes between healthy human individuals. Study overall: Three CD4 naive, three CD4 memory, two CD8 naive and one CD8 memory plate were used per donor.

On this clone itself: What it recognizes is unknown.

A CD45RA+ naive subset and a CD45RA-negative memory subset were split from CD4+ cells. TCRdb keeps only in-frame clones here, not all; method: immunoSEQ multiplex PCR. The sample gives 2.3 million or so clones, 80% to 95% of which show up once; approximately 0.4% is in the top ten. Study results and limitations: Measured sharing among donors was expected to vary with sequencing depth.

The receptor's source is a man younger than 30 in good health. Some clones in this sample may be carry-over from other donors' samples. Input material: naive CD4+ T cells from PBMCs. Specified subset: CD45RA+ positively selected.

The CDR3 DNA is TGTGCCATCAGTGAGACAGGGGTAGGGGGCACTGAAGCTTTCTTT. This gives the protein CAISETGVGGTEAFF. The V gene is TRBV10-3, the J gene TRBJ1-1; 7 bases fit TRBD1. This CDR3 has 15 amino acids. Germline lookup yields CDR1 ENHRY and CDR2 SYGVKD. V lost 2 bases and J lost 4; bases outside the gene matches: 7.